This T cell receptor (beta chain) was captured by sequencing in a study of blood T cell repertoires in COVID-19. Study-level background: COVID-19 samples, acute and convalescent, were from the United States, Italy and Spain. Sources were T cells, B-cell-depleted T cells, or PBMCs; the material itself was cDNA or gDNA.

Under the authors' procedure: By means of reference gene primer amplification, nucleated cell counts were estimated. Clones were read by immunoSEQ multiplex PCR, and TCRdb kept only the in-frame ones, dropping some. V and J calls and clone size are as listed in that table; D and trimming were resolved from the DNA. The table has fewer than 250,000 clones, approximately 86% seen once. V was cut by 6 bases and J by 1 base, with 19 bases left in between. The length of the CDR3 is 16 residues. The germline V gene encodes CDR1 SQVTM and CDR2 ANQGSEA. Input material: peripheral blood. This sequence was found in a man aged 55 to 70 with acute or convalescent COVID-19. This rearrangement joins TRBV29-1 to TRBJ2-1; tentatively, D is TRBD2 (6 bases). The CDR3 sequence is CSVQGWAAGSYNEQFF. As DNA, the CDR3 is TGCAGCGTACAAGGGTGGGCAGCGGGTTCCTACAATGAGCAGTTCTTC.